Below, 27 T cell receptor beta chains from the same sample are listed, as sequenced in a study of CD4 T cells in relation to SARS-CoV-2 and coronaviruses. These TCRs' antigens remain unknown. TCRdb's copy holds only in-frame clones and misses some; the assay was immunoSEQ multiplex PCR. The sample lists 35,000 to 40,000 clones; more than 65% were seen once. Material: naive CD4+ T cells from PBMCs, cultured in vitro. Subset in this sample: naive CD4+ T cells isolated by negative enrichment. These receptors originate from an adult with COVID-19.

V is TRBV2 and J is TRBJ2-5, with a tentative D call TRBD1 (7 bases). The J call may be incorrect, as the DNA end agrees better with TRBJ2-7. The V gene's germline CDR1 is SNHLY and CDR2 FYNNEI. The CDR3 sequence is 16 residues long. DNA for the CDR3: TGTGCCAGTAGACAGGGTGGGCTGACTAGTAGCTACGAGCAGTACTTC. Its translation is CASRQGGLTSSYEQYF.

The chain has TRBV11-2 and TRBJ2-5, with TRBD2 matching over 7 bases. CDR3 length: 15 residues. The germline V gene encodes CDR1 SGHAT and CDR2 FQNNGV. V was clipped by 0 bases and J by 7 bases; unmatched bases: 8. CDR3 nucleotides: TGTGCCAGCAGCTTAGATTGGGAGGGCCTTAGGACCCAGTACTTC. Translating gives CASSLDWEGLRTQYF.

CDR3 loop: CASSPSGGVIEKLFF. The DNA of the CDR3 is TGTGCCAGCAGCCCCTCAGGGGGAGTTATTGAAAAACTGTTTTTT. The chain has TRBV7-9 and TRBJ1-4, with TRBD1 identical over 7 bases. The ends lost 5 bases at V and 7 bases at J; junction bases unmatched: 10. Germline-derived CDR1 and CDR2 are SEHNR and FQNEAQ (reference sequence). This CDR3 contains 15 residues.

This chain's CDR3 is CASSSDRGTYEQYF. The CDR3 nucleotides read TGTGCCAGCAGCTCGGACAGGGGAACCTACGAGCAGTACTTC. The gene calls are TRBV7-8 and TRBJ2-7; 9 bases match TRBD1. CDR3 length: 14 residues. V dropped 4 bases and J dropped 2; count of bases not matched to a gene: 3. Germline lookup yields CDR1 SGHVS and CDR2 FQNEAQ.

The table lists this clone with a few counts. The sample holds other DNA sequences that translate to the same CDR3. V usage is TRBV12-3 or TRBV12-4 and J usage is TRBJ1-5; a weak D match, TRBD1 (6 bases). The CDR3 covers 13 residues. The ends were cut back, 6 bases at V and 3 bases at J, with 9 bases in the middle. CDR3 DNA: TGTGCCAGCAGGCGGGACATCAATCAGCCCCAGCATTTT. Translation gives CASRRDINQPQHF.

This sequence joins TRBV20-1 and TRBJ2-1; TRBD1 agrees at 7 bases. The CDR3 runs 11 residues. The germline V gene has CDR1 DFQATT and CDR2 SNEGSKA (reference sequence). CDR3 DNA: TGCAGCAACAGGGGCGGAAACGAGCAGTTCTTC. Amino acids: CSNRGGNEQFF.

This clone was detected a few times. The genes are TRBV5-1 and TRBJ2-7; maybe TRBD1 (5 bases). The germline V gene encodes CDR1 SGHRS and CDR2 YFSETQ. With 1 base removed from V and 1 base from J, the gap between germline ends came to 12 bases. The CDR3 length is 15 residues. CDR3 residues: CASSLTGFFSYEQYF. The CDR3 nucleotides are TGCGCCAGCAGCTTGACAGGTTTCTTTTCCTACGAGCAGTACTTC.

The chain uses TRBV9 and TRBJ1-2; 7 bases are shared with TRBD1. V lost 0 bases, J lost 7 bases, and 3 bases stayed unmatched. Germline assignment: CDR1 SGDLS and CDR2 YYNGEE. There are 13 residues in the CDR3. The CDR3 DNA follows: TGTGCCAGCAGCGTAGAGGGGGCGTTTGGCTACACCTTC. This encodes CASSVEGAFGYTF.

The rearrangement links TRBV9 to TRBJ2-5, with 7 positions matching TRBD2. This CDR3 is built from 15 residues. V lost 0 bases to trimming and J lost 7 bases; unmatched junction nucleotides: 9. Germline V gene lookup returns CDR1 SGDLS and CDR2 YYNGEE. CDR3 sequence: CASSVAASGGLTQYF. The CDR3, as DNA: TGTGCCAGCAGCGTAGCGGCTAGCGGAGGACTGACCCAGTACTTC.

The CDR3 nucleotides read TGTGCCAGCAGCTCCCCGGGAGAAGGCAATGAGCAGTTCTTC. Residues: CASSSPGEGNEQFF. The gene calls are TRBV7-2 and TRBJ2-1; D is possibly TRBD2 (6 bases). Per the germline V gene, CDR1 is SGHTA and CDR2 is FQGNSA. Between the trimmed V and J ends, which lost 4 bases and 6 bases, there was a span of 13 bases. CDR3 length: 14 amino acids.

CDR3 sequence: CAWSLDYGYTF. CDR3 coding DNA: TGTGCCTGGAGCCTTGATTATGGCTACACCTTC. The rearrangement uses TRBV30 and TRBJ1-2; no firm D call. V lost 3 bases, J lost 5 bases, and 7 bases lay in between. The CDR3 has 11 residues. CDR1 GTSNPN and CDR2 SVGIG come from the germline V gene (reference sequence).

The CDR3 reads CAWRRQPDNEKLFF. The CDR3 nucleotides read TGTGCCTGGAGAAGACAGCCTGATAATGAAAAACTGTTTTTT. V and J are TRBV30 and TRBJ1-4; weak D call: TRBD1 (5 bases). The V and J ends lost 3 bases and 4 bases respectively, with 12 bases between them. The V gene's germline CDR1 is GTSNPN and CDR2 SVGIG (reference sequence). The CDR3 is made up of 14 amino acids.

V is TRBV11-2 and J is TRBJ2-5; D is unresolved. Germline V gene lookup returns CDR1 SGHAT and CDR2 FQNNGV. The CDR3 extends over 11 amino acids. The V and J ends lost 4 bases and 4 bases respectively, with 4 bases between them. The CDR3 sequence is CASSSRETQYF. The CDR3 nucleotides are TGTGCCAGCAGCTCGAGAGAGACCCAGTACTTC.

V and J are TRBV13 and TRBJ2-7, with 12 bases matching TRBD2. The CDR3 loop spans 16 amino acids. Germline assignment: CDR1 PRHDT and CDR2 FYEKMQ (reference sequence). V trimming: 4 bases; J trimming: 5 bases; junction bases outside the gene matches: 9. The CDR3 DNA sequence: TGTGCCAGCAGCTACCGACTAGCGGGAGAAGGTGACGAGCAGTACTTC. This codes for CASSYRLAGEGDEQYF.

This sequence joins TRBV18 and TRBJ2-2; perhaps TRBD1 as D (6 bases). V lost 4 bases to trimming and J lost 6 bases, with 15 bases between them. This CDR3 comprises 15 residues. Germline loops: CDR1 KGHSH, CDR2 LQKENI. The CDR3 reads CASSRSRDIAGELFF. The CDR3 nucleotides read TGTGCCAGCTCACGGTCCCGGGACATTGCCGGGGAGCTGTTTTTT.

CDR3 nucleotides: TGTGCCTGGACGCCTACTAGCGCGCACTACGAGCAGTACTTC. Protein product: CAWTPTSAHYEQYF. This chain links TRBV30 with TRBJ2-7; 7 nucleotides line up with TRBD2. Losses at the gene ends were 4 bases for V and 3 bases for J; bases not matched to a gene: 9. CDR1 and CDR2 (germline): GTSNPN, SVGIG (reference sequence). This CDR3 has 14 amino acids.

This chain connects TRBV12-3 or TRBV12-4 to TRBJ2-7; 7 nucleotides align to TRBD2. The J segment lost 4 bases and the V segment lost 5 bases, leaving 5 bases of the junction unmatched. This CDR3 spans 13 amino acids. CDR3 sequence: CASSAGLDYEQYF. The CDR3 DNA is TGTGCCAGCAGTGCCGGACTAGATTACGAGCAGTACTTC.

The chain uses TRBV9 and TRBJ2-3; no reliable D call. V was clipped by 10 bases and J by 5 bases, with 20 bases between them. CDR1 is SGDLS, CDR2 YYNGEE, per germline. The CDR3 loop spans 14 amino acids. The CDR3 is CAASPSAGEDTQYF. The CDR3 nucleotides read TGTGCCGCGAGCCCCTCCGCTGGGGAAGATACGCAGTATTTT.

The gene calls are TRBV6-2 or TRBV6-3 and TRBJ2-1; D gene unclear. Trimming cost V 0 bases and J 3 bases, with 6 bases left between them. The CDR3 spans 14 residues. In germline, CDR1 is MNHEY, CDR2 SVGEGT. The CDR3 sequence: CASSYSISYNEQFF. CDR3 nucleotide sequence: TGTGCCAGCAGTTACTCGATAAGCTACAATGAGCAGTTCTTC.

The gene calls are TRBV19 and TRBJ2-5; perhaps D is TRBD1 or TRBD2 (5 bases each). The CDR3 is 13 residues long. CDR1 and CDR2 (germline): LNHDA, SQIVND (reference sequence). V was trimmed by 10 bases and J by 1 base, leaving 13 bases between them. The DNA of the CDR3 is TGTGCCACCCAACGGGACGCCCAAGAGACCCAGTACTTC. This encodes CATQRDAQETQYF.

The chain has TRBV28 and TRBJ1-5, with TRBD1 matching 7 bases. V gave up 3 bases and J gave up 0 bases; unmatched junction bases: 5. There are 16 residues in the CDR3. Germline CDR1 reads MDHEN; CDR2 reads SYDVKM. The CDR3 nucleotides are TGTGCCAGCAGTTTGTACAGGGGTTATAGCAATCAGCCCCAGCATTTT. This gives the protein CASSLYRGYSNQPQHF.

The chain couples TRBV2 to TRBJ1-1; TRBD1 aligns across 9 bases. With V trimmed by 7 bases and J by 0 bases, 3 bases remained unmatched. The length of the CDR3 is 14 residues. Looked up from germline, CDR1 is SNHLY and CDR2 is FYNNEI. The CDR3, as DNA: TGTGCCAGCACCGGGGACAGGGTGAACACTGAAGCTTTCTTT. It codes for CASTGDRVNTEAFF. Supplemented by reference TRBV2 and TRBJ1-1, the full variable domain reads EPEVTQTPSHQVTQMGQEVILRCVPISNHLYFYWYRQILGQKVEFLVSFYNNEISEKSEIFDDQFSVERPDGSNFTLKIRSTKLEDSAMYFCASTGDRVNTEAFFGQGTRLTVV.

This chain connects TRBV7-3 to TRBJ2-3; D not certain. CDR1 is SGHTA, CDR2 FQGTGA, per germline. The CDR3 runs 13 residues. Trimming took 0 bases from V and 4 from J, leaving 5 bases between them. The CDR3 DNA follows: TGTGCCAGCAGCTTAACTCGGGCAGATACGCAGTATTTT. Its translation is CASSLTRADTQYF. The entire variable domain, with the rest obtained from reference TRBV7-3 and TRBJ2-3, is as follows: GAGVSQTPSNKVTEKGKYVELRCDPISGHTALYWYRQSLGQGPEFLIYFQGTGAADDSGLPNDRFFAVRPEGSVSTLKIQRTERGDSAVYLCASSLTRADTQYFGPGTRLTVL.

The rearrangement links TRBV6-2 or TRBV6-3 to TRBJ2-6; D gene uncertain. CDR1 and CDR2 (germline): MNHEY, SVGEGT. CDR3 size: 17 residues. Trimming removed 0 bases from V and 0 bases from J, with 9 bases in between. CDR3 amino acids: CASSYSSRSSGANVLTF. The CDR3 DNA reads TGTGCCAGCAGTTACTCGAGTCGCTCCTCTGGGGCCAACGTCCTGACTTTC.

This chain links TRBV24-1 with TRBJ2-1, with D possibly being TRBD1 or TRBD2 (5 bases each). Deletions cut 2 bases from V and 6 bases from J, with 13 bases between. Germline CDR1 is KGHDR and CDR2 is SFDVKD. The CDR3 consists of 15 residues. The CDR3 region has the DNA TGTGCCACCAGTGATTCCCACCCGAGGGGCAATGAGCAGTTCTTC. This codes for CATSDSHPRGNEQFF.

V usage is TRBV7-2 and J usage is TRBJ2-6; no clear D gene. CDR1 SGHTA and CDR2 FQGNSA come from the germline V gene. V lost 3 bases and J 0 bases, leaving 6 bases between the germline ends. This CDR3 region has 15 residues. This chain's CDR3 is CASSFWNSGANVLTF. The CDR3 DNA follows: TGTGCCAGCAGCTTTTGGAACTCTGGGGCCAACGTCCTGACTTTC.

This clone was counted between two and nine times. The chain is built from TRBV30 and TRBJ1-1; 7 bases align to TRBD1. The CDR3 runs 13 residues. Germline-derived CDR1 and CDR2 are GTSNPN and SVGIG (reference sequence). The ends lost 0 bases at V and 5 bases at J; junction bases unmatched: 3. DNA for the CDR3: TGTGCCTGGAGTGTACAGGGACAGACTGAAGCTTTCTTT. The encoded protein is CAWSVQGQTEAFF.